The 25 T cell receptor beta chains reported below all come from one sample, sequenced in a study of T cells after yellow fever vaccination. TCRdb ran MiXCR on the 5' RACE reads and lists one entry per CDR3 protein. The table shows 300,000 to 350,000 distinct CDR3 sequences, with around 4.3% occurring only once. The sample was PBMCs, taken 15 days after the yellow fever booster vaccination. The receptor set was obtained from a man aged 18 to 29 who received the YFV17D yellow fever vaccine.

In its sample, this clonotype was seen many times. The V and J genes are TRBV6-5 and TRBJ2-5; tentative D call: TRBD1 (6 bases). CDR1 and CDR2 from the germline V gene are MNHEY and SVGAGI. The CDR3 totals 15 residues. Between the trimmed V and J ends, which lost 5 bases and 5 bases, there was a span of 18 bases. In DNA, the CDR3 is TGTGCCAGCAGTATCGAGCGACAGGTTTGGGAGACCCAGTACTTC. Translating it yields CASSIERQVWETQYF.

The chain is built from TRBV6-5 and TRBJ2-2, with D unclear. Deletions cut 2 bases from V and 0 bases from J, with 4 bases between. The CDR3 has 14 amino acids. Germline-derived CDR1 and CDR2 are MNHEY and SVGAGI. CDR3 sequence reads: CASSYTPNTGELFF. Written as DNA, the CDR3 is TGTGCCAGCAGTTACACACCGAACACCGGGGAGCTGTTTTTT.

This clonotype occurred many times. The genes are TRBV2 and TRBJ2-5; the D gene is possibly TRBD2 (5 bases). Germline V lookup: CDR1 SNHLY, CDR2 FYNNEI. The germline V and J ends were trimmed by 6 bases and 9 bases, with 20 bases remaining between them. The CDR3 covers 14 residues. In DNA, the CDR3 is TGTGCCAGCAGGGAGAGACCGGGATACGGGGCCCAGTACTTC. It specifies CASRERPGYGAQYF.

In DNA form, the CDR3 reads TGTGCCAGCAGTAAGGAGGCCTACGAGCAGTACTTC. It yields the protein CASSKEAYEQYF. The rearrangement links TRBV2 to TRBJ2-7; D is possibly TRBD2 (5 bases). The germline CDR1 and CDR2 sequences are SNHLY and FYNNEI. V lost 5 bases and J 2 bases, leaving 7 bases between the germline ends. CDR3 length: 12 residues.

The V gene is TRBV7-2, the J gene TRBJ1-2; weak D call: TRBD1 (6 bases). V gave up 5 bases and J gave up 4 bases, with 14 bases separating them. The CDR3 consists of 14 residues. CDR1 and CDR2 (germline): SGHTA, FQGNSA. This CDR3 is CASSQRTAIYGYTF. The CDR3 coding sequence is TGTGCCAGCAGCCAACGGACAGCCATCTATGGCTACACCTTC.

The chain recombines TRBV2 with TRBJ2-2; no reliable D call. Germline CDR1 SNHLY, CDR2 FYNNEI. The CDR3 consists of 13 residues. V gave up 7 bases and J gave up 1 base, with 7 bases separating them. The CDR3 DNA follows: TGTGCCAGCAAAACACGGAACACCGGGGAGCTGTTTTTT. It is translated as CASKTRNTGELFF. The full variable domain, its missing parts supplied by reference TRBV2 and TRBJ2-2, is EPEVTQTPSHQVTQMGQEVILRCVPISNHLYFYWYRQILGQKVEFLVSFYNNEISEKSEIFDDQFSVERPDGSNFTLKIRSTKLEDSAMYFCASKTRNTGELFFGEGSRLTVL.

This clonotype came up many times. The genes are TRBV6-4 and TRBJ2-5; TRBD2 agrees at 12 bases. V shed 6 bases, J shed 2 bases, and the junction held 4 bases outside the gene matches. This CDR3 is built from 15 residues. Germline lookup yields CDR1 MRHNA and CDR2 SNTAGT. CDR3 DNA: TGTGCCAGCAGCCGAACTAGCGGGGGGCAAGAGACCCAGTACTTC. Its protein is CASSRTSGGQETQYF.

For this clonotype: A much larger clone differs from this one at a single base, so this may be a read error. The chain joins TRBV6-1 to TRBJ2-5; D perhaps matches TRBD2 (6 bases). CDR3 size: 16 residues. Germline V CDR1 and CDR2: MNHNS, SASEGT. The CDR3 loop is CTSSESGRRAQETQYF. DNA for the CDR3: TGTACCAGCAGTGAATCCGGGCGGAGGGCCCAAGAGACCCAGTACTTC.

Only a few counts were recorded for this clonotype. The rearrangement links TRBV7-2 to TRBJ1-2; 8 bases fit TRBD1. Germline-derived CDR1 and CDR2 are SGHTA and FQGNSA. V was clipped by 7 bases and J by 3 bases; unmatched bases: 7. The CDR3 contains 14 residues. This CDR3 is CASTRDRSYYGYTF. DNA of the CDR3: TGTGCCAGCACCCGGGACAGGTCTTACTATGGCTACACCTTC.

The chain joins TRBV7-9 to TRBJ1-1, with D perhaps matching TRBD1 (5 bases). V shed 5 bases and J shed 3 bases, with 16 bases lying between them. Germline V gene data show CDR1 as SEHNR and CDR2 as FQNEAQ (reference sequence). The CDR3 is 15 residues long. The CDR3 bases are TGTGCCAGCAGCCCCGGGGCCAGGGTCGACACTGAAGCTTTCTTT. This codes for CASSPGARVDTEAFF.

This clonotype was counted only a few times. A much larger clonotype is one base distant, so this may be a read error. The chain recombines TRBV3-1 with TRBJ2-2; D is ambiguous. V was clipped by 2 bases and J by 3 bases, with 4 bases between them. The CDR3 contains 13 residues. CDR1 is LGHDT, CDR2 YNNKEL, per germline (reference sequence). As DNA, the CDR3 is TGTGCCAGCAGCCAACAGGACACCGGGGAGCTGTTTTTT. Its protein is CASSQQDTGELFF.

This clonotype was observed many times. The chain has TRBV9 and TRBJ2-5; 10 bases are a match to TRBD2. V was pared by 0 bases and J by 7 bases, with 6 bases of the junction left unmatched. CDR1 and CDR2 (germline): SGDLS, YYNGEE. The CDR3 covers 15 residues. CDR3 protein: CASSVGTSGHSTQYF. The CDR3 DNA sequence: TGTGCCAGCAGCGTAGGGACTAGCGGCCATTCGACCCAGTACTTC.

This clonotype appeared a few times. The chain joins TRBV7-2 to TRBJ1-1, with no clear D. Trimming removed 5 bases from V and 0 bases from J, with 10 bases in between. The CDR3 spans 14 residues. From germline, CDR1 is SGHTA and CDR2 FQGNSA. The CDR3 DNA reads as TGTGCCAGCAGCGTGGGGAGACTGAACACTGAAGCTTTCTTT. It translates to CASSVGRLNTEAFF.

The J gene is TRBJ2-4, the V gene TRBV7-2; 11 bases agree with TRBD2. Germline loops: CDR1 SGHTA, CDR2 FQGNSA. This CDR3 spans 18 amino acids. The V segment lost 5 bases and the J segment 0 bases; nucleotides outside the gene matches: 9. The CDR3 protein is CASSKLAGGALAKNIQYF. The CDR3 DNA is TGTGCCAGCAGCAAGCTAGCGGGGGGCGCACTAGCCAAAAACATTCAGTACTTC.

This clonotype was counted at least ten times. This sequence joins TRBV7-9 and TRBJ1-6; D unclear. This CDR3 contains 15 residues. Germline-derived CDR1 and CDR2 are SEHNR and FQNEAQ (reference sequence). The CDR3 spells CGVEFGGVYNSPLHF. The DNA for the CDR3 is TGTGGCGTCGAGTTTGGCGGGGTGTATAATTCACCCCTCCACTTT.

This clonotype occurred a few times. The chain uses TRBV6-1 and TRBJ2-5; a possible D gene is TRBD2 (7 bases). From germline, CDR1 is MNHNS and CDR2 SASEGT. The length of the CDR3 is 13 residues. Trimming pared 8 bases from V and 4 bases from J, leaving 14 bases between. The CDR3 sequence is CASLKGGGETQYF. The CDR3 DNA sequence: TGTGCCAGCCTGAAGGGAGGGGGAGAGACCCAGTACTTC.

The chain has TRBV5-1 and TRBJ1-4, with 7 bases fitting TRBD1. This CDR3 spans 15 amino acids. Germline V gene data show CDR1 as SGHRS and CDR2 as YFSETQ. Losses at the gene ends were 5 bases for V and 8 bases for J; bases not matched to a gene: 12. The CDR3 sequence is CASSLRQGSLEKLFF. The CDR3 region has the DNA TGCGCCAGCAGTCTCCGACAGGGCTCACTCGAAAAACTGTTTTTT.

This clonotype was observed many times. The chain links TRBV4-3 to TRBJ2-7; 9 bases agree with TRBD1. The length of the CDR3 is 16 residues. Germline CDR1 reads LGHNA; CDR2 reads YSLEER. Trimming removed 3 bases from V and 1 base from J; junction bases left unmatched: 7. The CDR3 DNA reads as TGCGCCAGCAGCCAGAGGGACAGGGACGCATCCTACGAGCAGTACTTC. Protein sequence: CASSQRDRDASYEQYF.

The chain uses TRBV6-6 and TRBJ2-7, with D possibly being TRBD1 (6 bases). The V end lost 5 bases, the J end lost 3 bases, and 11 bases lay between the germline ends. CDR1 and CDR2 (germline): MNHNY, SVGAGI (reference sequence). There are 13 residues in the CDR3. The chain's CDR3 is CASSPTGYYEQYV. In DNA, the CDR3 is TGTGCCAGCAGTCCTACAGGGTACTACGAGCAGTACGTC.

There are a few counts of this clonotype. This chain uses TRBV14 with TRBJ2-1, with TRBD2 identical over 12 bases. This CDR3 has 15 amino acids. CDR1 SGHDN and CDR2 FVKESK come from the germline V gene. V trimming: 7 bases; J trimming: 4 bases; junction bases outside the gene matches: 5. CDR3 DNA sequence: TGTGCCAGCAACCTGACTAGCGGGGGATACAATGAGCAGTTCTTC. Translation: CASNLTSGGYNEQFF.

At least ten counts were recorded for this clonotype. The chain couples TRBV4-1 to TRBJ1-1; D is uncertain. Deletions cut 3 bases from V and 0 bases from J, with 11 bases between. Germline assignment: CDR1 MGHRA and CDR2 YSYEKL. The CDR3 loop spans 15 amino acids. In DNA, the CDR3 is TGCGCCAGCAGCCAGGGCGGCGGCATGAACACTGAAGCTTTCTTT. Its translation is CASSQGGGMNTEAFF.

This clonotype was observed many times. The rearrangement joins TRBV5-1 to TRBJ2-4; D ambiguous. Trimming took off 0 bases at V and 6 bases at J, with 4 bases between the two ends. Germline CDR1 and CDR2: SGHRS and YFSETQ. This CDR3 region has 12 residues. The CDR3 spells CASSLEGNIQYF. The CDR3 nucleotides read TGCGCCAGCAGCTTGGAAGGAAACATTCAGTACTTC.

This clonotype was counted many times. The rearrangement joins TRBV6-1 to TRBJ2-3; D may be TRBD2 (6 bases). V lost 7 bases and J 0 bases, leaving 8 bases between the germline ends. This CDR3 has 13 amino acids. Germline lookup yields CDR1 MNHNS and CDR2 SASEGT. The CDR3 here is CASIGTSTDTQYF. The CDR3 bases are TGTGCCAGCATAGGGACTAGCACAGATACGCAGTATTTT.

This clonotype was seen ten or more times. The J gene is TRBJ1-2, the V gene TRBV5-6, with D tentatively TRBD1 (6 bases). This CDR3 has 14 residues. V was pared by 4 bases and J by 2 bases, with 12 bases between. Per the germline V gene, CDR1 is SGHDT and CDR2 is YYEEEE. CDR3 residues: CASSPITGNYGYTF. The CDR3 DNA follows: TGTGCCAGCAGCCCGATAACAGGGAACTATGGCTACACCTTC.

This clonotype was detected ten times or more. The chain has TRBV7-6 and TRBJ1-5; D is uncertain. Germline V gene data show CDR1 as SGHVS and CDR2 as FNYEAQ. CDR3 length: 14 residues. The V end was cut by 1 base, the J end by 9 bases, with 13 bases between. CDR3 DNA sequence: TGTGCCAGCAGCTTAGAGGACGGGCGTGGGCCCCAGCATTTT. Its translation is CASSLEDGRGPQHF.